This entry concerns a single T cell receptor beta chain. Some clones are missing from TCRdb's copy, which holds only in-frame ones; the method was immunoSEQ multiplex PCR. The sample has about 62,000 clones, 81% seen once. This sample stems from a study of T cells in localized non-small cell lung cancer. The germline V and J ends were trimmed by 4 bases and 4 bases, with 14 bases remaining between them. The CDR3 length is 15 residues. Germline CDR1 reads SGHNT; CDR2 reads YYREEE (reference sequence). The source material was PBMCs, sampled before any cancer treatment. This rearrangement joins TRBV5-4 to TRBJ2-2; D may be TRBD2 (7 bases). This clonotype was sampled from a man aged 40 to 70 with stage II lung adenocarcinoma. Here the CDR3 DNA reads TGTGCCAGCAGCCGCGGGGAGGGGGTCACCGGGGAGCTGTTTTTT. As protein: CASSRGEGVTGELFF.